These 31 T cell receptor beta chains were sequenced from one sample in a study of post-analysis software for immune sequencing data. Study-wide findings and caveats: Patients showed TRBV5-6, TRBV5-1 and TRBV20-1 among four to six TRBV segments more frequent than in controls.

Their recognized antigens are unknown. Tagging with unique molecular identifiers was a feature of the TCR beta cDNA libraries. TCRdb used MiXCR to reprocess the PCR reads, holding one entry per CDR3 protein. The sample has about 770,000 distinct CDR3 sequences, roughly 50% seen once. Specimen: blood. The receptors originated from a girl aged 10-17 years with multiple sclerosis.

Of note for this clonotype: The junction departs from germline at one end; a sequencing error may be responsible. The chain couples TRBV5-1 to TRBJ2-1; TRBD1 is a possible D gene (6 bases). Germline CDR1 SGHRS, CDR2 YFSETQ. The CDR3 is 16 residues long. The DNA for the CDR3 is TGCGCCAGCAGCTCAGCGACAGGCAGCTCCTACAATGAACAGTTCTTC. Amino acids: CASSSATGSSYNEQFF.

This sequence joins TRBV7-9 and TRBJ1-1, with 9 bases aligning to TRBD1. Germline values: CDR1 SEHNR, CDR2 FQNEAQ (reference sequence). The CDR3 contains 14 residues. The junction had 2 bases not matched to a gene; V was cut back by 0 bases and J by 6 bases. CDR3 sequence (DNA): TGTGCCAGCAGCTTAGCACGACAGGGGGCTGAAGCTTTCTTT. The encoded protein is CASSLARQGAEAFF.

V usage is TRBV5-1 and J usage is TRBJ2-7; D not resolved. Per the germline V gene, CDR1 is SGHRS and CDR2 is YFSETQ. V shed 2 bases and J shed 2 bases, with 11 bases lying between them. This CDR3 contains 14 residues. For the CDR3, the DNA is TGCGCCAGCAGCTTTAGATTCGGAGCCTACGAGCAGTACTTC. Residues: CASSFRFGAYEQYF.

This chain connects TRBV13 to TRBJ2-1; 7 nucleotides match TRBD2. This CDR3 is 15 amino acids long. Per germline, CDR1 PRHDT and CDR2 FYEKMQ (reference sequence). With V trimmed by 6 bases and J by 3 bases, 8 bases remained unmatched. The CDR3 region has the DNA TGTGCCAGCAGACACGGGGGGTTTCGCTACAATGAGCAGTTCTTC. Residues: CASRHGGFRYNEQFF.

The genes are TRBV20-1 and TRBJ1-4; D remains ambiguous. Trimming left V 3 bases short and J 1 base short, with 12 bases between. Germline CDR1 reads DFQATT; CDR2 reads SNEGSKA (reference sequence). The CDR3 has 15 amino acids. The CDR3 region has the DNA TGCAGTGCTAGTACGGTGGCGGAAACTAATGAAAAACTGTTTTTT. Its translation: CSASTVAETNEKLFF.

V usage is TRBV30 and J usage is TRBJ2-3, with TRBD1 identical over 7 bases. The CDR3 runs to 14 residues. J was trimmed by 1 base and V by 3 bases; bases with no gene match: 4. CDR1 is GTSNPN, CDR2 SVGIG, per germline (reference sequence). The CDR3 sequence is CAWSIGQGTDTQYF. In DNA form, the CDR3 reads TGTGCCTGGAGCATTGGACAGGGCACAGATACGCAGTATTTT.

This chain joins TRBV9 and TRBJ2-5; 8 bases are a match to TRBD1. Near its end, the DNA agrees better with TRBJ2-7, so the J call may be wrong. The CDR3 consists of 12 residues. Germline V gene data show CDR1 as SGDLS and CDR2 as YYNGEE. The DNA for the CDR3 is TGTGCCAGCAGCGTGACAGGGGTCGAGCAGTACTTC. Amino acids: CASSVTGVEQYF.

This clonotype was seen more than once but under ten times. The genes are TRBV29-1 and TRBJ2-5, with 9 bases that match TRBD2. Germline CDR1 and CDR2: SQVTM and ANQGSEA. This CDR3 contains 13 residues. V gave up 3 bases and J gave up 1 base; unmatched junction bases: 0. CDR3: CSVETSGQETQYF. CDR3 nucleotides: TGCAGCGTTGAGACTAGCGGCCAAGAGACCCAGTACTTC.

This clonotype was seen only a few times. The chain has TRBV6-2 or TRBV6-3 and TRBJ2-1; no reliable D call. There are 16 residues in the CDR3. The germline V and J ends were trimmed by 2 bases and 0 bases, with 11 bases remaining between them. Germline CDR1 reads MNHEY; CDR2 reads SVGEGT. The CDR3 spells CASSYASFSSYNEQFF. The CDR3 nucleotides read TGTGCCAGCAGTTACGCGTCCTTTAGCTCCTACAATGAGCAGTTCTTC.

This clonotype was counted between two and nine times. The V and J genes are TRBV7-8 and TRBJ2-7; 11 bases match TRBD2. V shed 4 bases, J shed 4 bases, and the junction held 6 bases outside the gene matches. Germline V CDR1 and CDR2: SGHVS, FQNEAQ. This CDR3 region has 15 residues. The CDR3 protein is CASSSLTSGIYEQYF. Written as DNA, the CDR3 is TGTGCCAGCAGCTCCCTGACTAGCGGGATTTACGAGCAGTACTTC.

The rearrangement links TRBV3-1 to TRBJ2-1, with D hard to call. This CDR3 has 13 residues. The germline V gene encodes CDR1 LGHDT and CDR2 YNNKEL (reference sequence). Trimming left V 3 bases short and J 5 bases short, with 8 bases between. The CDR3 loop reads CASSHYLNNEQFF. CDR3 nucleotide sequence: TGTGCCAGCAGCCATTACCTTAACAATGAGCAGTTCTTC.

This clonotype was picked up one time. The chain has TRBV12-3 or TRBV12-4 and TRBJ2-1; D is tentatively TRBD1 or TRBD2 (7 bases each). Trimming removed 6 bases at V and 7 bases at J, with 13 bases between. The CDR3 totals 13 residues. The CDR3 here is CASSKQGGNEQFF. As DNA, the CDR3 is TGTGCCAGCAGCAAGCAGGGGGGGAATGAGCAGTTCTTC.

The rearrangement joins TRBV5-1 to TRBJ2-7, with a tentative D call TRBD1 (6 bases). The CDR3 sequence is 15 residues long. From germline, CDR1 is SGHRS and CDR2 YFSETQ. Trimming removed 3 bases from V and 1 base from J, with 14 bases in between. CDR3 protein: CASSWSADRSYEQYF. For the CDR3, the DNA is TGCGCCAGCAGCTGGAGTGCGGACAGATCCTACGAGCAGTACTTC. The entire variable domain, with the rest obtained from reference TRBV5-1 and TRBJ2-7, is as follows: KAGVTQTPRYLIKTRGQQVTLSCSPISGHRSVSWYQQTPGQGLQFLFEYFSETQRNKGNFPGRFSGRQFSNSRSEMNVSTLELGDSALYLCASSWSADRSYEQYFGPGTRLTVT.

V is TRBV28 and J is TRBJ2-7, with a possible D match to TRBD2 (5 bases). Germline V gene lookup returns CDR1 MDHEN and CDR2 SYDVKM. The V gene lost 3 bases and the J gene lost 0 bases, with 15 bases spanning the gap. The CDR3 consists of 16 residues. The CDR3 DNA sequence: TGTGCCAGCAGTTTCGGGGTGTTGGCGAGCTCCTACGAGCAGTACTTC. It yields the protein CASSFGVLASSYEQYF.

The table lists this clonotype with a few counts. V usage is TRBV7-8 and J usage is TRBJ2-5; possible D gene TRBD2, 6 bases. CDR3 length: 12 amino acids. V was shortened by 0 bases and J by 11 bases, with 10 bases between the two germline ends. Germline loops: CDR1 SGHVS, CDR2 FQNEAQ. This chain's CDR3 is CASSLAWGEQYF. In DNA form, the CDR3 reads TGTGCCAGCAGCTTAGCTTGGGGGGAGCAGTACTTC.

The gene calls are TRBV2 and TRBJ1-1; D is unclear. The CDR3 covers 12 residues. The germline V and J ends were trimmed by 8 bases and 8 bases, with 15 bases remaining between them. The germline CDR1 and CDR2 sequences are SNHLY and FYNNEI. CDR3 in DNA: TGTGCCAGCTGCCGGGTTTTACTCGAAGCTTTCTTT. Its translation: CASCRVLLEAFF.

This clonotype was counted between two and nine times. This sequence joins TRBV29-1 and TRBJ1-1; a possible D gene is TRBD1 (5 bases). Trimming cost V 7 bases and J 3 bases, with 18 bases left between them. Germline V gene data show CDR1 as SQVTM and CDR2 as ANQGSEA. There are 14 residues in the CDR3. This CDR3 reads CSAPVGTTDTEAFF. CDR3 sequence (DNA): TGCAGCGCCCCGGTGGGGACGACAGACACTGAAGCTTTCTTT. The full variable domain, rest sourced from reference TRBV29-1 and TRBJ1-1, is SAVISQKPSRDICQRGTSLTIQCQVDSQVTMMFWYRQQPGQSLTLIATANQGSEATYESGFVIDKFPISRPNLTFSTLTVSNMSPEDSSIYLCSAPVGTTDTEAFFGQGTRLTVV.

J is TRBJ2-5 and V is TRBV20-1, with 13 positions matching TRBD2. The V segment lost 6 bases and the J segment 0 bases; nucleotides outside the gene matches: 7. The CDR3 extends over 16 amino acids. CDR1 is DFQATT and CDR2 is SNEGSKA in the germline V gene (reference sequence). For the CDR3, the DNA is TGCAGTGCCCGGGGACTAGCGGGGAAGTACCAAGAGACCCAGTACTTC. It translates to CSARGLAGKYQETQYF.

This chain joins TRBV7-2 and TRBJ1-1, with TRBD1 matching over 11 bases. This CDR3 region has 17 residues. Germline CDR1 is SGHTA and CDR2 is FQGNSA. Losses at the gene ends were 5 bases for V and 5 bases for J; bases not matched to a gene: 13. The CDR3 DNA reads TGTGCCAGCAGCCCCTGGACAGGGGGCGCGAGAGGGACTGAAGCTTTCTTT. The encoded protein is CASSPWTGGARGTEAFF.

CDR3 in DNA: TGTGCCAGCGGATACCGTGGGACAGGCTACTATGGCTACACCTTC. This encodes CASGYRGTGYYGYTF. V is TRBV6-2 or TRBV6-3 and J is TRBJ1-2, with 8 bases matching TRBD1. The CDR3 spans 15 residues. The V gene's germline CDR1 is MNHEY and CDR2 SVGEGT. V gave up 8 bases and J gave up 3 bases; unmatched junction bases: 11.

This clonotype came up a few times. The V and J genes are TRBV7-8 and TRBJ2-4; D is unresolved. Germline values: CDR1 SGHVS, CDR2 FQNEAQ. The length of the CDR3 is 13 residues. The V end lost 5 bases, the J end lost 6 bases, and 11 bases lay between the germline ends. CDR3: CASSPSSPNIQYF. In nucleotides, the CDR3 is TGTGCCAGCAGCCCCAGTTCCCCAAACATTCAGTACTTC. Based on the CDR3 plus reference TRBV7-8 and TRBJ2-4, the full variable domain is GAGVSQSPRYKVAKRGQDVALRCDPISGHVSLFWYQQALGQGPEFLTYFQNEAQLDKSGLPSDRFFAERPEGSVSTLKIQRTQQEDSAVYLCASSPSSPNIQYFGAGTRLSVL.

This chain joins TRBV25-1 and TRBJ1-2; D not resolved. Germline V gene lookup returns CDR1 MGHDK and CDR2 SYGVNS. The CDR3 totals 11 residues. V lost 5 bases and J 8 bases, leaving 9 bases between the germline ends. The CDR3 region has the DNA TGTGCCAGCAGTTGGCTTGACGGCTACACCTTC. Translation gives CASSWLDGYTF.

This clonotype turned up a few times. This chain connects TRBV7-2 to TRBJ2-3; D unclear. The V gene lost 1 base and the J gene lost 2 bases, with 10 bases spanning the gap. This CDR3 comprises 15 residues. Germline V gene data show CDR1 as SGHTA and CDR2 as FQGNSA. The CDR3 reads CASSLEWQTTDTQYF. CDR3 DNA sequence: TGTGCCAGCAGCTTAGAATGGCAAACCACAGATACGCAGTATTTT.

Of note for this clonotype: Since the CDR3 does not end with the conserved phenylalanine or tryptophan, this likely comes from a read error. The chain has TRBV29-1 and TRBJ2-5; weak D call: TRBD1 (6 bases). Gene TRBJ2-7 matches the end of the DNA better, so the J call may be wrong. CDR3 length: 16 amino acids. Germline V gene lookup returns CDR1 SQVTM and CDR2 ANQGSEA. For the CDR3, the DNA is TGCAGCAGACACACAACCAACCGGGACACTATCTACGAGCAGTACTGC. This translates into CSRHTTNRDTIYEQYC.

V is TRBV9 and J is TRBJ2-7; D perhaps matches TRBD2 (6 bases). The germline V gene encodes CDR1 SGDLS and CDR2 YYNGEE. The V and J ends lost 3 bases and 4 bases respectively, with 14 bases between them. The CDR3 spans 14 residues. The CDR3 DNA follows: TGTGCCAGCAGCGCGAGTAGTAGCGGATACGAGCAGTACTTC. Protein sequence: CASSASSSGYEQYF.

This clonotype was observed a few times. This chain's CDR3 is CAINDRANQPQHF. The CDR3 DNA follows: TGTGCCATCAACGACAGGGCCAATCAGCCCCAGCATTTT. The gene calls are TRBV10-3 and TRBJ1-5; TRBD1 matches 7 bases. V lost 7 bases and J lost 3; bases outside the gene matches: 3. Germline V gene sequence: CDR1 ENHRY, CDR2 SYGVKD. The CDR3 is 13 residues long.

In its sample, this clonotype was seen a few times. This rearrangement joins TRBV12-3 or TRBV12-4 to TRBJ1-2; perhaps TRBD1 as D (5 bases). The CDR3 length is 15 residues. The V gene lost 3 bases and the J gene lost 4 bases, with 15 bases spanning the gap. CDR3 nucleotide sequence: TGTGCCAGCAGTTTTGGGGCCGATCCAAGCTATGGCTACACCTTC. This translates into CASSFGADPSYGYTF.

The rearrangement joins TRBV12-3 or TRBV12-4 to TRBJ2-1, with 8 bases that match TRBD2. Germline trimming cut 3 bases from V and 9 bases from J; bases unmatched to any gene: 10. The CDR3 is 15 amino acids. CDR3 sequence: CASSFSGRAGIEQFF. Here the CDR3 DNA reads TGTGCCAGCAGTTTTTCCGGGAGGGCCGGGATTGAGCAGTTCTTC.

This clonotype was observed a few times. CDR3 sequence (DNA): TGTGCCAGCAAGATAAATCGGGATAACTATGGCTACACCTTC. Protein product: CASKINRDNYGYTF. This chain links TRBV6-5 with TRBJ1-2; D unresolved. The length of the CDR3 is 14 residues. The germline gives CDR1 MNHEY, CDR2 SVGAGI. Trimming stripped 7 bases from V and 1 base from J, with 13 bases between.

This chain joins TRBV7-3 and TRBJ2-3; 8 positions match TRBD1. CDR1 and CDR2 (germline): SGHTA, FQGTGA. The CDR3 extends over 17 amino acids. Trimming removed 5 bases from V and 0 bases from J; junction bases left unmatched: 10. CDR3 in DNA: TGTGCCAGCAGCGCCTACCCGACAGGGGTGAGCACAGATACGCAGTATTTT. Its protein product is CASSAYPTGVSTDTQYF. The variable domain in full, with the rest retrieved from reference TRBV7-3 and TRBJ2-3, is GAGVSQTPSNKVTEKGKYVELRCDPISGHTALYWYRQSLGQGPEFLIYFQGTGAADDSGLPNDRFFAVRPEGSVSTLKIQRTERGDSAVYLCASSAYPTGVSTDTQYFGPGTRLTVL.

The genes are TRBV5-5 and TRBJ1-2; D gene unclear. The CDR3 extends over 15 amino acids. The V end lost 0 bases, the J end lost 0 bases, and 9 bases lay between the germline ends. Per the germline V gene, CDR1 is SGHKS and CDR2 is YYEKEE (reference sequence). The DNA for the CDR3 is TGTGCCAGCAGCTTGGACGAACGAACTAACTATGGCTACACCTTC. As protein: CASSLDERTNYGYTF.